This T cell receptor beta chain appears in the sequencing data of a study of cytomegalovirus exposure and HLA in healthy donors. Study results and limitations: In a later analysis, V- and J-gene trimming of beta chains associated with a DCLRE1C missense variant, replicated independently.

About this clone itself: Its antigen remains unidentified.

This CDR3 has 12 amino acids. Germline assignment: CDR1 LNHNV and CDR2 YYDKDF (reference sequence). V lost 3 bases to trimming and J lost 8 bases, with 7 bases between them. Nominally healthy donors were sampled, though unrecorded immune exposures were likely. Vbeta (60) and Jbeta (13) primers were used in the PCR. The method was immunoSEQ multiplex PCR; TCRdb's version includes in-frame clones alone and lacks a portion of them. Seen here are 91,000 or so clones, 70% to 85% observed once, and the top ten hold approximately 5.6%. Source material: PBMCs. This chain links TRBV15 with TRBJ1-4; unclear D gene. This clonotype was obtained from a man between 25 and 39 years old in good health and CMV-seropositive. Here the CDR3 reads CATSSTEEKLFF. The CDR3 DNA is TGTGCCACCAGCAGTACAGAGGAAAAACTGTTTTTT.